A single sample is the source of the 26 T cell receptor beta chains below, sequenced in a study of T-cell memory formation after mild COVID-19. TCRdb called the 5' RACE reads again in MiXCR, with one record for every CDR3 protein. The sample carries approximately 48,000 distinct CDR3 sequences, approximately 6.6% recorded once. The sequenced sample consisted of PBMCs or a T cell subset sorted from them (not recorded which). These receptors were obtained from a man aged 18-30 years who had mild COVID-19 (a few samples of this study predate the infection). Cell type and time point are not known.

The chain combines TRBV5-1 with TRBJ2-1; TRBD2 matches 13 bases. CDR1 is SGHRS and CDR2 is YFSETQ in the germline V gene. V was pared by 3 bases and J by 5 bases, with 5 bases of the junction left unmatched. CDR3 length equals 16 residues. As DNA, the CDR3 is TGCGCCAGCAGCTCGCGACTAGCGGGGGGACACAATGAGCAGTTCTTC. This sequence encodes CASSSRLAGGHNEQFF.

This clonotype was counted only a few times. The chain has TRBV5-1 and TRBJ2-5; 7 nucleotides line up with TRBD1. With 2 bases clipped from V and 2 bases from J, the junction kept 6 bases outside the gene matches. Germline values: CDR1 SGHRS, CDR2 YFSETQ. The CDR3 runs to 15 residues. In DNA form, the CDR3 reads TGCGCCAGCAGCTTTTCGCCGGGACAGCAAGAGACCCAGTACTTC. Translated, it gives CASSFSPGQQETQYF.

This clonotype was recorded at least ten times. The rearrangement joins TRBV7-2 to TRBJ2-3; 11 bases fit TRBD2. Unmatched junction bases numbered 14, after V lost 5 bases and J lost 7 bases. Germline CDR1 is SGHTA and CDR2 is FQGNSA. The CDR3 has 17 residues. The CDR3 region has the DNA TGTGCCAGCAGCCAAACCCTAGCGGGGGGTACCCCTAATACGCAGTATTTT. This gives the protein CASSQTLAGGTPNTQYF.

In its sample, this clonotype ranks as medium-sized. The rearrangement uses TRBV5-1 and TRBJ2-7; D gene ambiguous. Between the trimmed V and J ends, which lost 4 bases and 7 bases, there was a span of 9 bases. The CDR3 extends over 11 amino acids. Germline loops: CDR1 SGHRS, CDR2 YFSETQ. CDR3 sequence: CASSPLGEQYF. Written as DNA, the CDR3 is TGCGCCAGCAGCCCCCTCGGAGAGCAGTACTTC.

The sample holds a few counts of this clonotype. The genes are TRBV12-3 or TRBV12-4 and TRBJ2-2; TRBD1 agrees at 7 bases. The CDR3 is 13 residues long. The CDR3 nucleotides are TGTGCAGTTGGACAGGCGAACACCGGGGAGCTGTTTTTT. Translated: CAVGQANTGELFF.

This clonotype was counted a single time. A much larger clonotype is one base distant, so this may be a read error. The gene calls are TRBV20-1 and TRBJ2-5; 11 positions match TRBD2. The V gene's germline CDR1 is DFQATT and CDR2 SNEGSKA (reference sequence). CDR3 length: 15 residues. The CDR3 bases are TGCAGTGCTAGAGTTTACGGGACTAGCGGAGAGACCAAGTACTTC. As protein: CSARVYGTSGETKYF.

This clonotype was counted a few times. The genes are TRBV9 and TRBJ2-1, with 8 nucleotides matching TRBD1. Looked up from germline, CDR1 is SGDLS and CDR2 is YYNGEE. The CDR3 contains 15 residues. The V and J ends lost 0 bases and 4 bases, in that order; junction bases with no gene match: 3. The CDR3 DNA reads TGTGCCAGCAGCGTAGCCCAGGGGGCTTACAATGAGCAGTTCTTC. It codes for CASSVAQGAYNEQFF.

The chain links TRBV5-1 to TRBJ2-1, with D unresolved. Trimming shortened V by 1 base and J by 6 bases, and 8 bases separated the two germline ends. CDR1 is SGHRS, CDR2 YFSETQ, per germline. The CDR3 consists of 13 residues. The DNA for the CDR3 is TGCGCCAGCAGCTTGCCGGTGCGCAATGAGCAGTTCTTC. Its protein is CASSLPVRNEQFF.

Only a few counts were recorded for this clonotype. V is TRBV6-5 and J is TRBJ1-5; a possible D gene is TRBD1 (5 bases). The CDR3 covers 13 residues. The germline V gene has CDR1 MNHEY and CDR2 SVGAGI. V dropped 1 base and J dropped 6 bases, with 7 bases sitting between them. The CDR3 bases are TGTGCCAGCAGTTACTACGGGGGTCAGCCCCAGCATTTT. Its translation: CASSYYGGQPQHF.

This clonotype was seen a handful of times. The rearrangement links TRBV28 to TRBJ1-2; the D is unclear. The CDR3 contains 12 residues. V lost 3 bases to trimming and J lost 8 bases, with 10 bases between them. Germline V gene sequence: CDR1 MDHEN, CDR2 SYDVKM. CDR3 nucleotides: TGTGCCAGCAGTTTTGGGGTAGACGGCTACACCTTC. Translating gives CASSFGVDGYTF.

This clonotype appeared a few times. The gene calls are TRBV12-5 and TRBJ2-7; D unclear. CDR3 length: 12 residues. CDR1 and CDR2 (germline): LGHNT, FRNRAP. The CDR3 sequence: CASVGLRGEQYV. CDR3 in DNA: TGTGCCTCGGTGGGCCTTAGAGGCGAGCAGTACGTC.

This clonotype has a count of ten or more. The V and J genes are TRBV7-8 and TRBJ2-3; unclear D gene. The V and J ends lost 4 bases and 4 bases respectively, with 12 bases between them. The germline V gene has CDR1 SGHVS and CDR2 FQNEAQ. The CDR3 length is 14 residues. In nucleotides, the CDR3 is TGTGCCAGCAGCTCAGAACTACCGCCAGATACGCAGTATTTT. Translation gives CASSSELPPDTQYF.

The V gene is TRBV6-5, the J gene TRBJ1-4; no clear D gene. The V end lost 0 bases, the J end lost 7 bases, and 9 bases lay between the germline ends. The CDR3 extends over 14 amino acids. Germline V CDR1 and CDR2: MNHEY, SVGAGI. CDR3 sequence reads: CASSYSQTREKLFF. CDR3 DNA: TGTGCCAGCAGTTACTCACAGACGCGTGAAAAACTGTTTTTT.

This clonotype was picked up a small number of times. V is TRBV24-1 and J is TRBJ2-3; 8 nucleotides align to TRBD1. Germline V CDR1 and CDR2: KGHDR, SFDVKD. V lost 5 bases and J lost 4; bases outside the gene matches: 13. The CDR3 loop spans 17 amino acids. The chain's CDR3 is CATSGGSGTGLADTQYF. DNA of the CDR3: TGTGCCACCAGTGGGGGATCCGGGACAGGACTCGCAGATACGCAGTATTTT.

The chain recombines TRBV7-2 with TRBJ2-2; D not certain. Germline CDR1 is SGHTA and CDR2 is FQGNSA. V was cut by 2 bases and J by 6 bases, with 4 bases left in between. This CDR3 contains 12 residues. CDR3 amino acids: CASSLLPGELFF. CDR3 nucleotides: TGTGCCAGCAGCTTACTACCCGGGGAGCTGTTTTTT.

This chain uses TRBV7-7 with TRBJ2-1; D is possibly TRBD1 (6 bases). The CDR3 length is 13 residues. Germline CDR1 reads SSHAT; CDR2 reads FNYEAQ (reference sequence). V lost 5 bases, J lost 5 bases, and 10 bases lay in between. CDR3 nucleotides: TGTGCCAGCAGCCGGGGACAACACAATGAGCAGTTCTTC. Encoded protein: CASSRGQHNEQFF.

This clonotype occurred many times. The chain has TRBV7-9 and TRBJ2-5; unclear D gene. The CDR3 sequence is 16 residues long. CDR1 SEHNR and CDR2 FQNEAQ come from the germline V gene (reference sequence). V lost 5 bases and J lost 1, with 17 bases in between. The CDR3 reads CASSKPVAASQETQYF. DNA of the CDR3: TGTGCCAGCAGCAAACCGGTGGCAGCGAGCCAAGAGACCCAGTACTTC. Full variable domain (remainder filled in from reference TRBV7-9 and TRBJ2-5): DTGVSQNPRHKITKRGQNVTFRCDPISEHNRLYWYRQTLGQGPEFLTYFQNEAQLEKSRLLSDRFSAERPKGSFSTLEIQRTEQGDSAMYLCASSKPVAASQETQYFGPGTRLLVL.

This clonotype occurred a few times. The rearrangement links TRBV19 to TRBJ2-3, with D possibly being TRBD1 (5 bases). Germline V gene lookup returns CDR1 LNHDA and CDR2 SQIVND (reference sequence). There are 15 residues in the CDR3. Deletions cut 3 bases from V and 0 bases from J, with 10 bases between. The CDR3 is CASSIEQASTDTQYF. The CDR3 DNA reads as TGTGCCAGTAGTATCGAACAGGCTAGCACAGATACGCAGTATTTT.

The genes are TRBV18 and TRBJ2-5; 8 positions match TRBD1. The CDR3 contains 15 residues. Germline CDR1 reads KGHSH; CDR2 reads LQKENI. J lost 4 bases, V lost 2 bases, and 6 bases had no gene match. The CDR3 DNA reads TGTGCCAGCTCACCAAGGACAGGGAAAGGAGAGACCCAGTACTTC. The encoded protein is CASSPRTGKGETQYF.

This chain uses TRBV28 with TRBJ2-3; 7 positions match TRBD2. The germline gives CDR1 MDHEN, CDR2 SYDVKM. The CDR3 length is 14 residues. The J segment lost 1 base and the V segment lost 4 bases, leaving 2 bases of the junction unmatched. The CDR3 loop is CASSSAGRTDTQYF. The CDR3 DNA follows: TGTGCCAGCAGTTCAGCGGGGCGCACAGATACGCAGTATTTT. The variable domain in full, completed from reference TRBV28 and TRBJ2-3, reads DVKVTQSSRYLVKRTGEKVFLECVQDMDHENMFWYRQDPGLGLRLIYFSYDVKMKEKGDIPEGYSVSREKKERFSLILESASTNQTSMYLCASSSAGRTDTQYFGPGTRLTVL.

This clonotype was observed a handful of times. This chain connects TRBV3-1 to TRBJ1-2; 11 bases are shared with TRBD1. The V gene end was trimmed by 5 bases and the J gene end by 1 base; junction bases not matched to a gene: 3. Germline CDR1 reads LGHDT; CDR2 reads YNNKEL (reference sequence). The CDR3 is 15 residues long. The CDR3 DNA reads TGTGCCAGCAGCTTCGGGACAGGGGGTAACTATGGCTACACCTTC. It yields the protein CASSFGTGGNYGYTF.

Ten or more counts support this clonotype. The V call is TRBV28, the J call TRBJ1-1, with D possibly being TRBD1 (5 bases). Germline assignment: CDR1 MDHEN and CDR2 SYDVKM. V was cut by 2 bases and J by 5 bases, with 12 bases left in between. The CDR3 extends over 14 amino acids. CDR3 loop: CASSLGGVRTEAFF. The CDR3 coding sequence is TGTGCCAGCAGTTTAGGAGGGGTGAGAACTGAAGCTTTCTTT. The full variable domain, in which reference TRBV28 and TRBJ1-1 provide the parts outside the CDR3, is DVKVTQSSRYLVKRTGEKVFLECVQDMDHENMFWYRQDPGLGLRLIYFSYDVKMKEKGDIPEGYSVSREKKERFSLILESASTNQTSMYLCASSLGGVRTEAFFGQGTRLTVV.

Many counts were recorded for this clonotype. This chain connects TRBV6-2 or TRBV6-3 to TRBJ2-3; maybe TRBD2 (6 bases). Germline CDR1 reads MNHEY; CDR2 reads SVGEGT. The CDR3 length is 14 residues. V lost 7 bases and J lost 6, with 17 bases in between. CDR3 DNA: TGTGCCAGCATTTCGGGACTGGGAAAGGATACGCAGTATTTT. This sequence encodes CASISGLGKDTQYF.

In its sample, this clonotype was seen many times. The CDR3 sequence is CASSLGRTSGGLDTQYF. CDR3 sequence (DNA): TGTGCCAGCAGCTTAGGGAGGACTAGCGGGGGGTTAGATACGCAGTATTTT. This chain links TRBV7-8 with TRBJ2-3, with 14 bases identical to TRBD2. The CDR3 sequence is 17 residues long. Germline trimming cut 1 base from V and 5 bases from J; bases unmatched to any gene: 5. Germline V gene sequence: CDR1 SGHVS, CDR2 FQNEAQ.

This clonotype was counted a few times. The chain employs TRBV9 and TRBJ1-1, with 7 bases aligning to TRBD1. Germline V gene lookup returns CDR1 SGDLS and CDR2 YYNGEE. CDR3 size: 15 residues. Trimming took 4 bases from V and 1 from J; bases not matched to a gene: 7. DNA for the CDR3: TGTGCCAGCAGCCCACCCGGGACAGCGAACACTGAAGCTTTCTTT. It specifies CASSPPGTANTEAFF.

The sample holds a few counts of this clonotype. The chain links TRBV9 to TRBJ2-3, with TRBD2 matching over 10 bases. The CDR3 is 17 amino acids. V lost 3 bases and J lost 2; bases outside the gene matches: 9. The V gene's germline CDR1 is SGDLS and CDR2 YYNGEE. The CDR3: CASSAGVGLAFTDTQYF. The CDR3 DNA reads TGTGCCAGCAGCGCCGGCGTGGGACTAGCGTTCACAGATACGCAGTATTTT.